This TCR beta chain derives from a study of blood T cell repertoires in COVID-19. Study-wide background: The origin of the acute and convalescent COVID-19 samples was the United States, Italy and Spain. The cDNA or gDNA used as material had been derived from T cells, B-cell-depleted T cells, or PBMCs.

Germline-derived CDR1 and CDR2 are MNHEY and SVGAGI. The CDR3 is 15 amino acids. With V trimmed by 4 bases and J by 7 bases, 7 bases remained unmatched. The authors' processing: Amplifying reference gene primers gave estimates of nucleated cell counts. The protocol was immunoSEQ multiplex PCR, while the TCRdb copy is restricted to in-frame clones and leaves out a portion. That table supplies the V and J calls and clone size; D and trimming were determined from the DNA. Of tens of thousands of clones listed, approximately 88% were seen once; the top ten hold 50% to 75%. Sample: peripheral blood. The receptor comes from a man aged 65-85 years with acute or convalescent COVID-19. The chain uses TRBV6-5 and TRBJ2-1; TRBD2 matches at 10 bases. The CDR3 nucleotides are TGTGCCAGCAGTTCAAGCGGGGGGGCGTATAATGAGCAGTTCTTC. It is translated as CASSSSGGAYNEQFF.